The sequence of this T cell receptor beta chain was determined in a study of cytomegalovirus exposure and HLA in healthy donors. Study results and caveats: DRB1 had the most TCR associations and HLA-C the fewest, a later analysis found, with rates varying by HLA locus. Usually a TCR sequence was rare, but some public TCRs were found in many donors. Prediction of most subjects' HLA-A and HLA-B alleles by TCR beta sequences was reportedly accurate.

Amplification used 60 Vbeta primers and 13 Jbeta primers. Measured with immunoSEQ multiplex PCR; TCRdb has only the in-frame clones, and not every one. Of 180,000 or so clones listed, 80% to 90% are singletons. Unrecorded immune exposures were likely, despite nominal health at sampling. The germline V and J ends were trimmed by 3 bases and 3 bases, with 21 bases remaining between them. This CDR3 has 17 amino acids. Germline V lookup: CDR1 SGHTA, CDR2 FQGNSA. About this clone itself: Its antigen remains unknown.

The receptor comes from a man aged 18-30 years in good health and CMV-seropositive. The V call is TRBV7-2, the J call TRBJ2-7; a weak D match, TRBD1 (8 bases). The material sequenced was PBMCs. The CDR3 DNA reads as TGTGCCAGCAGCTTCTCTTGGCGGGGGACAGGTATCTACGAGCAGTACTTC. As protein: CASSFSWRGTGIYEQYF.